This TCR beta chain was obtained from a study of early T cells in non-severe SARS-CoV-2 infection. Study-level background: Investigators sequenced bulk RNA drawn from unsorted whole blood, and chains remained unpaired.

This clonotype showed up just a few times. MiXCR, applied by TCRdb to the 5' RACE reads, yields one record per CDR3 protein. The sample consists of roughly 60,000 distinct CDR3 sequences, about 5.6% of them appearing once. V was clipped by 3 bases and J by 2 bases, with 17 bases between them. The CDR3 length is 17 residues. The germline CDR1 and CDR2 sequences are SGHDT and YYEEEE. The sequence was obtained from an adult who was a healthcare worker with PCR-confirmed SARS-CoV-2 infection or an uninfected control (not recorded which). Sequencing was carried out using whole blood. The chain is built from TRBV5-6 and TRBJ1-4; D remains ambiguous. CDR3: CASSSGMSGLTNEKLFF. CDR3 nucleotide sequence: TGTGCCAGCAGCTCTGGCATGTCCGGACTCACTAATGAAAAACTGTTTTTT.